This passage covers 14 T cell receptor beta chains from one sample sequenced in a study of T cells in Graves' hyperthyroidism and ophthalmopathy. The CDR3 regions of TCR beta were amplified from RNA transcripts. TCR CDR3 underwent first-round RT-PCR with the HTBI primer set. TCRdb re-called the multiplex PCR reads through MiXCR, storing one row per CDR3 protein. This table has about 690,000 distinct CDR3 sequences, roughly a sixth appearing once. Sequences were obtained from blood. These receptors were obtained from a man aged 50 to 59 with Graves' hyperthyroidism.

The table lists this clonotype with a few counts. This chain uses TRBV29-1 with TRBJ2-3; D gene uncertain. V was trimmed by 3 bases and J by 0 bases, leaving 4 bases between them. CDR3 length: 12 amino acids. Germline CDR1 SQVTM, CDR2 ANQGSEA. CDR3 sequence reads: CSVEGSTDTQYF. Here the CDR3 DNA reads TGCAGCGTTGAGGGCAGCACAGATACGCAGTATTTT.

The gene calls are TRBV28 and TRBJ1-5; 10 positions agree with TRBD1. Germline V lookup: CDR1 MDHEN, CDR2 SYDVKM. The CDR3 runs 16 residues. J lost 5 bases, V lost 6 bases, and 10 bases had no gene match. CDR3: CASRHRDRGWDQPQHF. Here the CDR3 DNA reads TGTGCCAGCAGGCACCGGGACAGGGGCTGGGATCAGCCCCAGCATTTT.

This clonotype was recorded many times. The genes are TRBV6-1 and TRBJ1-2; 8 bases fit TRBD1. Germline CDR1 and CDR2: MNHNS and SASEGT. The CDR3 sequence is 14 residues long. The V gene end was trimmed by 6 bases and the J gene end by 13 bases; junction bases not matched to a gene: 16. The DNA for the CDR3 is TGTGCCAGCAGCCCCGGACAGGGAAGCGATTACGGCACCTTC. Translation: CASSPGQGSDYGTF.

The rearrangement joins TRBV11-3 to TRBJ2-3; TRBD2 matches 11 bases. The germline V gene has CDR1 SGHNT and CDR2 YENEEA. The CDR3 is 18 residues long. The trim removed 4 bases at V and 0 bases at J, leaving 9 bases unmatched. CDR3 sequence (DNA): TGTGCCAGCAGCTCGGGGACTAGCGGTACAAAAAGCACAGATACGCAGTATTTT. This translates into CASSSGTSGTKSTDTQYF.

In this sample, this clonotype turned up a few times. The V and J genes are TRBV15 and TRBJ2-7; TRBD2 matches at 9 bases. The CDR3 length is 17 residues. Germline CDR1 LNHNV, CDR2 YYDKDF (reference sequence). J gave up 0 bases and V 0 bases, and 6 bases lay outside the gene matches. This CDR3 reads CATSREDLAGPSYEQYF. The CDR3 coding sequence is TGTGCCACCAGCAGAGAGGACCTAGCGGGGCCCTCCTACGAGCAGTACTTC.

The chain combines TRBV12-3 or TRBV12-4 with TRBJ2-1; 8 nucleotides match TRBD1. The CDR3 totals 15 residues. The V and J ends lost 0 bases and 8 bases, in that order; junction bases with no gene match: 6. The CDR3 bases are TGTGCCAGCAGTTTAGCGTCAACAGGGGGAGATGAGCAGTTCTTC. As protein: CASSLASTGGDEQFF.

J is TRBJ2-1 and V is TRBV5-1; D gene uncertain. This CDR3 comprises 14 residues. Trimming shortened V by 4 bases and J by 8 bases, and 16 bases separated the two germline ends. Germline assignment: CDR1 SGHRS and CDR2 YFSETQ. The CDR3 reads CASSPIPNSDEQFF. As DNA, the CDR3 is TGCGCCAGCAGCCCCATTCCGAACTCGGATGAGCAGTTCTTC.

This clonotype was counted only a few times. This rearrangement joins TRBV7-2 to TRBJ1-2; TRBD1 matches 9 bases. Trimming took 4 bases from V and 3 from J; bases not matched to a gene: 6. Germline CDR1 SGHTA, CDR2 FQGNSA. The CDR3 contains 15 residues. CDR3 bases: TGTGCCAGCAGCTATCCGGGACAGGGCGACTATGGCTACACCTTC. It is translated as CASSYPGQGDYGYTF.

The table lists this clonotype with many counts. This rearrangement joins TRBV11-2 to TRBJ2-1, with 10 nucleotides matching TRBD2. The trim removed 5 bases at V and 8 bases at J, leaving 18 bases unmatched. The CDR3 covers 18 residues. The germline gives CDR1 SGHAT, CDR2 FQNNGV. In DNA form, the CDR3 reads TGTGCCAGCAGCCCCCCCTCCCGGGTCAGCGGGAGGGAGGATGAGCAGTTCTTC. Amino acids: CASSPPSRVSGREDEQFF. The variable domain in full, with the rest retrieved from reference TRBV11-2 and TRBJ2-1, is EAGVAQSPRYKIIEKRQSVAFWCNPISGHATLYWYQQILGQGPKLLIQFQNNGVVDDSQLPKDRFSAERLKGVDSTLKIQPAKLEDSAVYLCASSPPSRVSGREDEQFFGPGTRLTVL.

The rearrangement uses TRBV9 and TRBJ2-7; 10 bases align to TRBD2. The germline CDR1 and CDR2 sequences are SGDLS and YYNGEE. This CDR3 spans 15 amino acids. Trimming took 0 bases from V and 6 from J; bases not matched to a gene: 6. The CDR3 sequence is CASSVAAGGPSEQYF. The CDR3 nucleotides are TGTGCCAGCAGCGTAGCAGCGGGAGGGCCGTCCGAGCAGTACTTC.

In its sample, this clonotype was seen many times. J is TRBJ2-1 and V is TRBV7-3; the D gene is possibly TRBD2 (5 bases). The CDR3 contains 14 residues. In germline, CDR1 is SGHTA, CDR2 FQGTGA. V lost 5 bases, J lost 6 bases, and 14 bases lay in between. CDR3 sequence reads: CASSATGILNEQFF. The CDR3, as DNA: TGTGCCAGCAGCGCAACCGGGATCCTCAATGAGCAGTTCTTC.

CDR3 residues: CASRPELAGADTQYF. In DNA, the CDR3 is TGTGCCAGCAGGCCTGAACTAGCGGGAGCAGATACGCAGTATTTT. The gene calls are TRBV28 and TRBJ2-3, with 11 bases matching TRBD2. The CDR3 length is 15 residues. Germline CDR1 is MDHEN and CDR2 is SYDVKM. Unmatched junction bases numbered 6, after V lost 6 bases and J lost 4 bases.

This clonotype was counted ten times or more. The chain employs TRBV28 and TRBJ1-5; D call uncertain. The CDR3 loop spans 15 amino acids. The germline V and J ends were trimmed by 3 bases and 5 bases, with 14 bases remaining between them. Germline V gene sequence: CDR1 MDHEN, CDR2 SYDVKM. The CDR3 DNA reads TGTGCCAGCAGTTTTTATACGGCAGCCTATCAGCCCCAGCATTTT. This gives the protein CASSFYTAAYQPQHF. Complete variable domain (other parts from reference TRBV28 and TRBJ1-5): DVKVTQSSRYLVKRTGEKVFLECVQDMDHENMFWYRQDPGLGLRLIYFSYDVKMKEKGDIPEGYSVSREKKERFSLILESASTNQTSMYLCASSFYTAAYQPQHFGDGTRLSIL.

This clonotype was found many times. The chain combines TRBV12-3 or TRBV12-4 with TRBJ2-5; possibly TRBD1 for D (5 bases). Trimming pared 1 base from V and 1 base from J, leaving 19 bases between. This CDR3 is 18 amino acids long. This chain's CDR3 is CASSLGQGAPPGQETQYF. The CDR3 region has the DNA TGTGCCAGCAGTTTAGGGCAAGGGGCTCCTCCTGGCCAAGAGACCCAGTACTTC.